These T cell receptor beta chains were read from a single sample in a study of PD-L1 blockade in urothelial cancer. Only in-frame clones appear in the TCRdb table, and some are missing; sequencing was by immunoSEQ multiplex PCR. The data show tens of thousands of clones, roughly 84% seen once. The material sequenced was PBMCs, taken around atezolizumab (anti-PD-L1) treatment. Source of these receptors: a man aged 55 to 70 with urothelial cancer. Each CDR3 is given with its conserved first and last residue. The D gene is left open where the match is weak. A clone size is listed for some rows: how often the clone was seen (once, few, many), or a class if it is expanded.

clone size	J gene	D gene	V gene	CDR3 protein	CDR3 DNA
.	TRBJ1-2	.	TRBV5-5	CASSLISTAPVEGYTF	TGTGCCAGCAGCTTAATTTCGACAGCTCCAGTAGAAGGCTACACCTTC
.	TRBJ2-4	TRBD2	TRBV7-9	CASSLAERDRENIQYF	TGTGCCAGCAGCTTAGCGGAGCGGGATAGGGAAAACATTCAGTACTTC
few	TRBJ2-2	.	TRBV6-5	CASSYSIRGSGELFF	TGTGCCAGCAGTTACTCGATAAGAGGGAGCGGGGAGCTGTTTTTT
.	TRBJ2-5	.	TRBV19	CASSADSISTKETQYF	TGTGCCAGTAGTGCGGACAGTATTTCCACAAAAGAGACCCAGTACTTC
.	TRBJ1-1	TRBD1	TRBV29-1	CSVEWDREDTEAFF	TGCAGCGTTGAGTGGGACAGGGAAGACACTGAAGCTTTCTTT
.	TRBJ1-2	.	TRBV7-3	CASSLVGGDYGYTF	TGTGCCAGCAGCTTAGTGGGGGGGGACTATGGCTACACCTTC
.	TRBJ2-6	TRBD1	TRBV4-3	CASSQVWGLTGVGANVLTF	TGCGCCAGCAGCCAAGTATGGGGTCTAACAGGGGTTGGGGCCAACGTCCTGACTTTC
.	TRBJ2-1	.	TRBV6-4	CASSDSGAVQFF	TGTGCCAGCAGTGACTCAGGAGCGGTGCAGTTCTTC
few	TRBJ2-4	TRBD2	TRBV10-2	CASSPIAGGVLKNIQYF	TGCGCCAGCAGTCCAATAGCGGGGGGGGTTTTAAAAAACATTCAGTACTTC
.	TRBJ1-1	TRBD1	TRBV5-6	CASSHGTDTEAFF	TGTGCCAGCAGCCATGGGACAGACACTGAAGCTTTCTTT
once	TRBJ2-5	.	TRBV6-5	CASSYGPGTQETQYF	TGTGCCAGCAGTTACGGCCCTGGGACACAAGAGACCCAGTACTTC
once	TRBJ2-7	TRBD2	TRBV19	CAYAQTGTSGRASNEQYF	TGTGCCTATGCCCAAACCGGGACTAGCGGGAGGGCCAGTAACGAGCAGTACTTC
.	TRBJ1-3	.	TRBV15	CATSRDPGSGNTIYF	TGTGCCACCAGCAGAGATCCGGGGTCTGGAAACACCATATATTTT
.	TRBJ1-1	.	TRBV18	CASSPEQGRVAFF	TGTGCCAGCTCACCAGAACAGGGAAGGGTAGCTTTCTTT
.	TRBJ2-1	TRBD1	TRBV5-8	CASSLRTGFLGNEQFF	TGTGCCAGCAGCTTGAGGACAGGGTTTTTAGGAAATGAGCAGTTCTTC
.	TRBJ2-1	TRBD2	TRBV5-1	CASSFMTSGGAGEQFF	TGCGCCAGCAGCTTCATGACTAGCGGGGGGGCCGGTGAGCAGTTCTTC
.	TRBJ2-4	TRBD1	TRBV5-1	CASSSDRGQNIQYF	TGCGCCAGCAGCTCGGACAGGGGGCAAAACATTCAGTACTTC
.	TRBJ2-2	.	TRBV4-1	CASSQVQGHTGELFF	TGCGCCAGCAGCCAAGTCCAGGGCCACACCGGGGAGCTGTTTTTT
few	TRBJ1-6	.	TRBV12-2	CASRHGGSPLHF	TGTGCAAGTCGCCACGGGGGTTCACCCCTCCACTTT
.	TRBJ1-2	.	TRBV28	CASMSGVDYGYTF	TGTGCCAGCATGTCAGGGGTTGACTATGGCTACACCTTC
.	TRBJ1-5	.	TRBV9	CASSPGAENQPQHF	TGTGCCAGCAGCCCAGGGGCAGAGAATCAGCCCCAGCATTTT
.	TRBJ1-2	.	TRBV5-8	CASSSGQMISYGYTF	TGTGCCAGCAGCTCAGGACAGATGATTTCCTATGGCTACACCTTC
few	TRBJ2-7	.	TRBV10-3	CAISVAGYEQYF	TGTGCCATCAGTGTGGCGGGTTACGAGCAGTACTTC
.	TRBJ2-3	TRBD2	TRBV5-6	CASSPSGGSTDTQYF	TGTGCCAGCAGCCCGAGCGGGGGAAGCACAGATACGCAGTATTTT
.	TRBJ1-4	TRBD1	TRBV30	CAWDPTGGYEKLFF	TGTGCCTGGGACCCGACAGGGGGTTATGAAAAACTGTTTTTT
.	TRBJ2-5	.	TRBV27	CASSSVSLGGRETQYF	TGTGCCAGCAGTTCCGTATCCTTGGGGGGTCGAGAGACCCAGTACTTC
.	TRBJ2-1	.	TRBV6-4	CASGRAGHHEQFF	TGTGCCAGCGGTAGGGCAGGGCACCATGAGCAGTTCTTC
.	TRBJ2-1	TRBD1	TRBV5-1	CASGDGTAARYNEQFF	TGCGCCAGCGGCGACGGGACAGCCGCGAGATACAATGAGCAGTTCTTC